This T cell receptor beta chain stems from a study of CD8 T cells in ankylosing spondylitis. MiXCR was run by TCRdb on the 5' RACE reads, yielding one entry per CDR3 protein. The sample yields around 220,000 distinct CDR3 sequences, approximately 10% seen once. This clonotype has ten or more counts. CDR3 length: 13 residues. Germline-derived CDR1 and CDR2 are DFQATT and SNEGSKA (reference sequence). Trimming shortened V by 3 bases and J by 3 bases, and 10 bases separated the two germline ends. The sequence was obtained from a male donor with ankylosing spondylitis or in good health (not recorded which). The chain employs TRBV20-1 and TRBJ2-3; tentatively, D is TRBD2 (6 bases). Sample: blood, either unsorted or a sorted T cell fraction (not recorded which). This chain's CDR3 is CSARAGGTDTQYF. CDR3 bases: TGCAGTGCTAGGGCCGGGGGTACAGATACGCAGTATTTT.